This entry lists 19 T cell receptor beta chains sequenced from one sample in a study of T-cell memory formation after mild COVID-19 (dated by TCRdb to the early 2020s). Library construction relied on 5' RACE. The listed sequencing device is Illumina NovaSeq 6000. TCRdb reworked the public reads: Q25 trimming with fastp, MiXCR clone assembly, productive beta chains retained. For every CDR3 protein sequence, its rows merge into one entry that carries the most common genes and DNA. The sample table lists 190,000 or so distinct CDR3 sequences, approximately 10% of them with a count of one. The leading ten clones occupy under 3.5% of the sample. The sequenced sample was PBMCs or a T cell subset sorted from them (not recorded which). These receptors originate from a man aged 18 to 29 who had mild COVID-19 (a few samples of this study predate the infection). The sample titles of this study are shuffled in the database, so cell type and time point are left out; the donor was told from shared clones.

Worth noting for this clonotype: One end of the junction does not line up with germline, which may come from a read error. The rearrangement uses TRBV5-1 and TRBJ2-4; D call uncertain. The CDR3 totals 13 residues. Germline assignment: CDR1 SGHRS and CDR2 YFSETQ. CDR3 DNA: TGCGCCAGCAGATTGGACCGGACGGCCATTCAGTACTTC. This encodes CASRLDRTAIQYF. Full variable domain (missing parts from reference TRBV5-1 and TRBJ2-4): KAGVTQTPRYLIKTRGQQVTLSCSPISGHRSVSWYQQTPGQGLQFLFEYFSETQRNKGNFPGRFSGRQFSNSRSEMNVSTLELGDSALYLCASRLDRTAIQYFGAGTRLSVL.

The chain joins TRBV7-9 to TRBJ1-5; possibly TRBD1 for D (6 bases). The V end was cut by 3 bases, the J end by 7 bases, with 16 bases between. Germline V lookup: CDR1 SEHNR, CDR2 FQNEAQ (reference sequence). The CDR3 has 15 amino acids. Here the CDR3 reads CASSFDSGAVQPQHF. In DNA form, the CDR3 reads TGTGCCAGCAGCTTCGACTCAGGGGCGGTGCAGCCCCAGCATTTT.

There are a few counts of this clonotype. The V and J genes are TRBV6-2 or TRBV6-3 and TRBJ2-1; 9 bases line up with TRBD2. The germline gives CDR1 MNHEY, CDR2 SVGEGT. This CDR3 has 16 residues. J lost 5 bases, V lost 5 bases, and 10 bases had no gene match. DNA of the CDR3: TGTGCCAGCAGTCACCCGCGGGGGGGACAAGACAATGAGCAGTTCTTC. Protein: CASSHPRGGQDNEQFF.

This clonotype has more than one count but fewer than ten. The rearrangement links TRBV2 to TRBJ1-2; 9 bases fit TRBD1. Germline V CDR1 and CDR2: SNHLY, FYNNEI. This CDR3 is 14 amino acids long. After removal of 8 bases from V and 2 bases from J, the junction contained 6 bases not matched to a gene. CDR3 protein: CASAEQGANYGYTF. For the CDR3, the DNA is TGTGCCAGCGCAGAACAGGGGGCGAACTATGGCTACACCTTC.

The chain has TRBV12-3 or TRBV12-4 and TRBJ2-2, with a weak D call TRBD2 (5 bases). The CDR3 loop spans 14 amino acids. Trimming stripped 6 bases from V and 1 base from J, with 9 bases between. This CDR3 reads CASRSAGNTGELFF. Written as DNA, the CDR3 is TGTGCCAGCAGGTCCGCGGGGAACACCGGGGAGCTGTTTTTT.

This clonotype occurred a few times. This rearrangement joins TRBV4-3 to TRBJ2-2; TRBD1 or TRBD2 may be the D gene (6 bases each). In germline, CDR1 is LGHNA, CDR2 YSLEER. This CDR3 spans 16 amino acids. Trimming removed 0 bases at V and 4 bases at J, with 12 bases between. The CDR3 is CASSQDPGASTGELFF. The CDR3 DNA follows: TGCGCCAGCAGCCAAGATCCGGGGGCGAGCACCGGGGAGCTGTTTTTT.

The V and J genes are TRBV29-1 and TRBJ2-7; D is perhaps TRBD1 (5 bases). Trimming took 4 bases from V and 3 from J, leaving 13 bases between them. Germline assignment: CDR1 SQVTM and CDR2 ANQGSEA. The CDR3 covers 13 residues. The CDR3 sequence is CSVGAGSFYEQYF. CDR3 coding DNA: TGCAGCGTTGGGGCAGGGTCGTTCTACGAGCAGTACTTC.

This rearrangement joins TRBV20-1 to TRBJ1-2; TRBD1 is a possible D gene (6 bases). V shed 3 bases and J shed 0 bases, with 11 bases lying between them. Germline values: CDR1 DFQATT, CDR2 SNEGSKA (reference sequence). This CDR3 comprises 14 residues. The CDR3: CSASTGRSNYGYTF. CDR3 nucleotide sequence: TGCAGTGCTAGCACAGGGAGATCTAACTATGGCTACACCTTC.

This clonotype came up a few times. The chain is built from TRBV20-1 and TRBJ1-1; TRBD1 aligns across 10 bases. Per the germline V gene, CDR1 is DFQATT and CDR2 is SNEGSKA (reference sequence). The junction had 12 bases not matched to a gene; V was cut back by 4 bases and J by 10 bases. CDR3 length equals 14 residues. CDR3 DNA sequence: TGCAGTGCTACGAGGACAGGGGGGGTCCTTGGAGCTTTCTTT. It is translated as CSATRTGGVLGAFF.

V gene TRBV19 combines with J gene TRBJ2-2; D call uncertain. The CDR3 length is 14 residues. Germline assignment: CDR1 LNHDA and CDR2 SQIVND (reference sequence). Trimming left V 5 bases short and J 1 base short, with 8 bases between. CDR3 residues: CASSVKGNTGELFF. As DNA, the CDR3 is TGTGCCAGTAGTGTTAAAGGGAACACCGGGGAGCTGTTTTTT.

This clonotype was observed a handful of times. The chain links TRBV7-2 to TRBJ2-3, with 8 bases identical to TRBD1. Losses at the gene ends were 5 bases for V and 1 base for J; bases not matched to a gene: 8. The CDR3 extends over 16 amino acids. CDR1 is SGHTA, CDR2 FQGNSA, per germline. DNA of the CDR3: TGTGCCAGCAGCAGGAGACAGGGGTTCGGCACAGATACGCAGTATTTT. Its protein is CASSRRQGFGTDTQYF.

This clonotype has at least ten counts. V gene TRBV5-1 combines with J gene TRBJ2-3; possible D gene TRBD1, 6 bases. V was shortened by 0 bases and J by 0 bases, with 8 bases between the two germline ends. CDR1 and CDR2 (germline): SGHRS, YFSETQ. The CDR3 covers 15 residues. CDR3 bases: TGCGCCAGCAGCTTGGGAGGACAGAGCACAGATACGCAGTATTTT. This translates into CASSLGGQSTDTQYF.

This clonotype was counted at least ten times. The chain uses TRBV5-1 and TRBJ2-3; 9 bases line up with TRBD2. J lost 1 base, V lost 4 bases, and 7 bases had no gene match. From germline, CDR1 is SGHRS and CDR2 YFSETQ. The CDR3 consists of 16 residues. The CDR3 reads CASSRGTSRGTDTQYF. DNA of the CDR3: TGCGCCAGCAGCCGGGGGACTAGCAGAGGCACAGATACGCAGTATTTT.

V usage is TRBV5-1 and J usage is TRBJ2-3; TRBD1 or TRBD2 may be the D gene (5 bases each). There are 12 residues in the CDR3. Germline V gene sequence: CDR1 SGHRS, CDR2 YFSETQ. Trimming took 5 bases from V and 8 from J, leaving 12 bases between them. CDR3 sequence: CASSSGRVTQYF. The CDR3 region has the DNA TGCGCCAGCAGTTCGGGGCGGGTTACGCAGTATTTT.

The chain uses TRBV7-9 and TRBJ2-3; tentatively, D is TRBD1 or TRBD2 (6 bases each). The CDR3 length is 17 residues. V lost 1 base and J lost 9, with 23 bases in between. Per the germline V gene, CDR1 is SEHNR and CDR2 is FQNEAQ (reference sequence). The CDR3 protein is CASSLGPGRGLGGTQYF. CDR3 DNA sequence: TGTGCCAGCAGCTTAGGTCCGGGCCGGGGGCTCGGTGGCACGCAGTATTTT. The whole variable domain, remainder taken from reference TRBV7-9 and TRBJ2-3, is DTGVSQNPRHKITKRGQNVTFRCDPISEHNRLYWYRQTLGQGPEFLTYFQNEAQLEKSRLLSDRFSAERPKGSFSTLEIQRTEQGDSAMYLCASSLGPGRGLGGTQYFGPGTRLTVL.

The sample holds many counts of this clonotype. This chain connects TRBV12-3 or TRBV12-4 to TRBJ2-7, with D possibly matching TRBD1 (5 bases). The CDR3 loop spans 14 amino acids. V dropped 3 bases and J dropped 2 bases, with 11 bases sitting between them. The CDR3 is CASSFQGGPYEQYF. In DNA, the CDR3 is TGTGCCAGCAGTTTCCAGGGTGGACCCTACGAGCAGTACTTC.

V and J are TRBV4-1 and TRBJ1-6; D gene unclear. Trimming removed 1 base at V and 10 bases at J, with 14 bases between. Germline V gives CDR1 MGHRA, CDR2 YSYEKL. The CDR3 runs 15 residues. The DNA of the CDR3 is TGCGCCAGCAGCCAAGTTGAGGCCGCTGTCTCACCCCTCCACTTT. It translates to CASSQVEAAVSPLHF.

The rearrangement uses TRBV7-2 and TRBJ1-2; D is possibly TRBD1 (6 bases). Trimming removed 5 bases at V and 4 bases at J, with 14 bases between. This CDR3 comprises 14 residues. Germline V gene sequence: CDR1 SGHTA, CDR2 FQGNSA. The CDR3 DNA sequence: TGTGCCAGCAGCCCAGGGCAGGGGCTCTATGGCTACACCTTC. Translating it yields CASSPGQGLYGYTF.

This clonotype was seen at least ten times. CDR3 loop: CATSEAGGTEAFF. DNA for the CDR3: TGTGCCACCAGTGAGGCAGGGGGGACTGAAGCTTTCTTT. This chain links TRBV24-1 with TRBJ1-1, with 7 bases identical to TRBD1. The CDR3 has 13 amino acids. V lost 4 bases, J lost 5 bases, and 3 bases stayed unmatched. CDR1 and CDR2 from the germline V gene are KGHDR and SFDVKD.